A selection of T cell receptor beta chains follows, all from one sample in a study of blood T cell repertoires in COVID-19. Sequencing was performed with immunoSEQ multiplex PCR; in TCRdb, only in-frame clones are kept and a portion is missing. The sample contains about 280,000 clones, about 88% of which appear only once. Source material: peripheral blood. Every receptor here comes from a woman between 65 and 79 years old with COVID-19, enrolled during active disease. CDR3s leave out the opening cysteine and the closing phenylalanine or tryptophan. Fields, in order: V gene, J gene, CDR3 protein.

V gene: TRBV19; J gene: TRBJ2-1; CDR3 protein: ASSVPSGGYEQF
V gene: TRBV3-1/TRBV3-2; J gene: TRBJ2-7; CDR3 protein: ASSPRMSSYEQY
V gene: TRBV1; J gene: TRBJ2-7; CDR3 protein: TSSQDRWGGRSYEQY
V gene: TRBV4-1; J gene: TRBJ2-2; CDR3 protein: ASSHITGNGELF
V gene: TRBV7-2; J gene: TRBJ2-5; CDR3 protein: ASREGEGTGQETQY
V gene: TRBV7-8; J gene: TRBJ2-5; CDR3 protein: ASSLGYREETQY
V gene: TRBV2; J gene: TRBJ2-3; CDR3 protein: ASSLGGAATDTQY
V gene: TRBV3-1/TRBV3-2; J gene: TRBJ2-1; CDR3 protein: ASSQGVSSGGIYNEQF
V gene: TRBV12-5; J gene: TRBJ1-2; CDR3 protein: ASGLVLVRDSPVGYT
V gene: TRBV5-1; J gene: TRBJ1-1; CDR3 protein: ASSSRGPNTEAF
V gene: TRBV7-2; J gene: TRBJ2-3; CDR3 protein: ASSRSGGRADTQY
V gene: TRBV18; J gene: TRBJ2-1; CDR3 protein: ASSPFASGALDEQF
V gene: TRBV24-1; J gene: TRBJ2-3; CDR3 protein: ATSSIRDTTDTQY
V gene: TRBV5-1; J gene: TRBJ1-1; CDR3 protein: ASNIGGGTDTEAF
V gene: TRBV5-8; J gene: TRBJ1-5; CDR3 protein: ASSFFLTGSQPQH
V gene: TRBV28; J gene: TRBJ1-4; CDR3 protein: ASSFTRATNEKLF
V gene: TRBV7-3; J gene: TRBJ2-2; CDR3 protein: ASSLRGYGELF
V gene: TRBV5-1; J gene: TRBJ2-1; CDR3 protein: ASSAGQYNEQF
V gene: TRBV6-1; J gene: TRBJ2-2; CDR3 protein: ASSDGRVGTGELF
V gene: TRBV30; J gene: TRBJ1-2; CDR3 protein: ASPYRGSGYT
V gene: TRBV6-5; J gene: TRBJ2-7; CDR3 protein: ASSTRTVAYEQY
V gene: TRBV5-1; J gene: TRBJ2-5; CDR3 protein: ASSFESPRETQY
V gene: TRBV18; J gene: TRBJ2-3; CDR3 protein: ASSPSGGSTDTQY
V gene: TRBV28; J gene: TRBJ2-4; CDR3 protein: ASIPGQENIQY
V gene: TRBV15; J gene: TRBJ2-3; CDR3 protein: ATSNPITGATQY
V gene: TRBV19; J gene: TRBJ1-2; CDR3 protein: ASSIRQGGYT
V gene: TRBV2; J gene: TRBJ1-1; CDR3 protein: ASIADRGNTEAF
V gene: TRBV6-4; J gene: TRBJ2-2; CDR3 protein: ASSVGTLANTGELF
V gene: TRBV24-1; J gene: TRBJ2-3; CDR3 protein: ATSDFSGGSQRDTQY